These 24 T cell receptor beta chains came from one sample sequenced in a study of blood T cell repertoires in COVID-19. Clones were sequenced by immunoSEQ multiplex PCR, and TCRdb holds only the in-frame ones, with some missing. The top ten clones hold approximately 3.8% of a sample with around 140,000 clones, about 86% of them seen once. The sample comprised peripheral blood. Every receptor here comes from a woman aged 55-70 years with acute or convalescent COVID-19.

This chain joins TRBV5-4 and TRBJ2-2; 10 nucleotides match TRBD1. The germline V gene encodes CDR1 SGHNT and CDR2 YYREEE (reference sequence). V trimming: 4 bases; J trimming: 3 bases; junction bases outside the gene matches: 9. The CDR3 totals 17 residues. The CDR3 nucleotides read TGTGCCAGCAGCGGAAGGGACAGGGGTAGTTACACCGGGGAGCTGTTTTTT. Protein: CASSGRDRGSYTGELFF. The full variable domain, its missing parts supplied by reference TRBV5-4 and TRBJ2-2, is ETGVTQSPTHLIKTRGQQVTLRCSSQSGHNTVSWYQQALGQGPQFIFQYYREEENGRGNFPPRFSGLQFPNYSSELNVNALELDDSALYLCASSGRDRGSYTGELFFGEGSRLTVL.

The CDR3 coding sequence is TGTGCCTGGAGGGGTGGAACAGATAAGGGGACCGGGGAGCTGTTTTTT. Its translation is CAWRGGTDKGTGELFF. This chain links TRBV30 with TRBJ2-2; D may be TRBD1 (5 bases). Germline V lookup: CDR1 GTSNPN, CDR2 SVGIG (reference sequence). V lost 3 bases, J lost 5 bases, and 19 bases lay in between. This CDR3 is 16 amino acids long. Using reference TRBV30 and TRBJ2-2 for the parts outside the CDR3, the full variable domain is SQTIHQWPATLVQPVGSPLSLECTVEGTSNPNLYWYRQAAGRGLQLLFYSVGIGQISSEVPQNLSASRPQDRQFILSSKKLLLSDSGFYLCAWRGGTDKGTGELFFGEGSRLTVL.

The chain couples TRBV28 to TRBJ1-2, with TRBD1 identical over 7 bases. This CDR3 comprises 14 residues. V lost 5 bases to trimming and J lost 8 bases; unmatched junction nucleotides: 11. From germline, CDR1 is MDHEN and CDR2 SYDVKM. CDR3 in DNA: TGTGCCAGCAGTCGCACAGGGGAGGTAAGCGGCTACACCTTC. Translating gives CASSRTGEVSGYTF.

The chain is built from TRBV30 and TRBJ2-7; D is ambiguous. The CDR3 length is 11 residues. Germline lookup yields CDR1 GTSNPN and CDR2 SVGIG (reference sequence). V was shortened by 1 base and J by 3 bases, with 4 bases between the two germline ends. CDR3 amino acids: CAWSANYEQYF. In DNA form, the CDR3 reads TGTGCCTGGAGTGCCAACTACGAGCAGTACTTC. The whole variable domain, remainder taken from reference TRBV30 and TRBJ2-7, is SQTIHQWPATLVQPVGSPLSLECTVEGTSNPNLYWYRQAAGRGLQLLFYSVGIGQISSEVPQNLSASRPQDRQFILSSKKLLLSDSGFYLCAWSANYEQYFGPGTRLTVT.

The rearrangement joins TRBV5-4 to TRBJ2-2; weak D call: TRBD1 (6 bases). This CDR3 contains 16 residues. V was clipped by 2 bases and J by 4 bases, with 15 bases between them. Germline loops: CDR1 SGHNT, CDR2 YYREEE (reference sequence). The CDR3 nucleotides read TGTGCCAGCAGCTTCCAGGGGAGTCGGGGCACCGGGGAGCTGTTTTTT. It translates to CASSFQGSRGTGELFF.

The V call is TRBV18, the J call TRBJ2-5; 15 positions agree with TRBD2. With 3 bases clipped from V and 3 bases from J, the junction kept 11 bases outside the gene matches. The CDR3 runs 19 residues. CDR1 and CDR2 (germline): KGHSH, LQKENI. This CDR3 reads CASSPPGLAGGLLKETQYF. CDR3 DNA sequence: TGTGCCAGCTCACCCCCGGGACTAGCGGGAGGCCTTCTTAAAGAGACCCAGTACTTC. Using reference TRBV18 and TRBJ2-5 for the parts outside the CDR3, the full variable domain is NAGVMQNPRHLVRRRGQEARLRCSPMKGHSHVYWYRQLPEEGLKFMVYLQKENIIDESGMPKERFSAEFPKEGPSILRIQQVVRGDSAAYFCASSPPGLAGGLLKETQYFGPGTRLLVL.

The rearrangement uses TRBV5-4 and TRBJ1-6; 7 bases line up with TRBD1. Germline V CDR1 and CDR2: SGHNT, YYREEE (reference sequence). After removal of 0 bases from V and 2 bases from J, the junction contained 5 bases not matched to a gene. The CDR3 extends over 17 amino acids. The CDR3 nucleotides are TGTGCCAGCAGCTTGGCTGGACAGGCCGCCTATAATTCACCCCTCCACTTT. It translates to CASSLAGQAAYNSPLHF.

The V gene is TRBV3-1 (or the pseudogene TRBV3-2), the J gene TRBJ2-7; 10 bases align to TRBD2. CDR3 length: 15 amino acids. The germline V gene encodes CDR1 LGHDT and CDR2 YNNKEL (reference sequence). V gave up 3 bases and J gave up 3 bases; unmatched junction bases: 5. CDR3 sequence: CASSHLAGESYEQYF. The DNA for the CDR3 is TGTGCCAGCAGCCACCTAGCGGGAGAGAGCTACGAGCAGTACTTC.

V is TRBV2 and J is TRBJ1-1; D is unclear. Germline-derived CDR1 and CDR2 are SNHLY and FYNNEI. Trimming removed 7 bases from V and 2 bases from J, with 11 bases in between. The CDR3 sequence is 13 residues long. CDR3 region: CASKVQRNTEAFF. The CDR3 DNA sequence: TGTGCCAGCAAGGTACAGAGAAACACTGAAGCTTTCTTT.

This clone has only a few counts. The chain recombines TRBV9 with TRBJ2-5; TRBD2 is a possible D gene (6 bases). Germline V lookup: CDR1 SGDLS, CDR2 YYNGEE. The CDR3 has 17 residues. Trimming removed 4 bases at V and 3 bases at J, with 22 bases between. The CDR3 bases are TGTGCCAGCAGCCAAATGGGGGGACTCATCCCAAAAGAGACCCAGTACTTC. Its translation is CASSQMGGLIPKETQYF.

The chain employs TRBV2 and TRBJ2-1; perhaps TRBD2 as D (5 bases). This CDR3 contains 16 residues. The germline V gene has CDR1 SNHLY and CDR2 FYNNEI. V was cut by 6 bases and J by 4 bases, with 19 bases left in between. CDR3 sequence: CASRATLSGLYNEQFF. CDR3 DNA sequence: TGTGCCAGCAGGGCGACCCTCTCGGGGTTATACAATGAGCAGTTCTTC.

This clone has a handful of counts. The V gene is TRBV21-1, the J gene TRBJ2-5; TRBD1 is the table's D call, not checked against the DNA. TRBV21-1 is a recognized pseudogene. The CDR3 is 15 residues long. CDR3 loop: CASSNCWGLQETQYF. As DNA, the CDR3 is TGTGCCAGCAGCAATTGTTGGGGGCTCCAAGAGACCCAGTACTTC.

The chain links TRBV28 to TRBJ1-2, with 9 bases identical to TRBD1. The CDR3 contains 18 residues. The V and J ends lost 6 bases and 5 bases, in that order; junction bases with no gene match: 19. Germline lookup yields CDR1 MDHEN and CDR2 SYDVKM. The CDR3 sequence: CASRGAPTDRGAPYGYTF. The CDR3 DNA reads as TGTGCCAGCAGAGGCGCCCCAACGGACAGGGGCGCACCGTATGGCTACACCTTC.

The genes are TRBV19 and TRBJ1-6, with 10 positions matching TRBD1. Per germline, CDR1 LNHDA and CDR2 SQIVND (reference sequence). This CDR3 contains 13 residues. J lost 7 bases, V lost 10 bases, and 4 bases had no gene match. The CDR3 region is CATTTGGNSPLHF. The CDR3 DNA reads as TGTGCCACCACGACAGGGGGCAATTCACCCCTCCACTTT.

The DNA of the CDR3 is TGTGCCAGTAGTATAGTAGCGGGGGCTGGGACTGAAGCTTTCTTT. Protein sequence: CASSIVAGAGTEAFF. This chain joins TRBV19 and TRBJ1-1, with D perhaps matching TRBD1 (6 bases). The V gene lost 1 base and the J gene lost 5 bases, with 14 bases spanning the gap. The CDR3 runs to 15 residues. Germline assignment: CDR1 LNHDA and CDR2 SQIVND (reference sequence).

This sequence joins TRBV5-1 and TRBJ2-7; perhaps TRBD2 as D (6 bases). The germline V gene encodes CDR1 SGHRS and CDR2 YFSETQ. Between the trimmed V and J ends, which lost 0 bases and 6 bases, there was a span of 16 bases. The length of the CDR3 is 15 residues. In DNA, the CDR3 is TGCGCCAGCAGCTTGGAGTCGCGGGAAGGACGCGAGCAGTACTTC. The encoded protein is CASSLESREGREQYF.

The V call is TRBV3-1 (or the pseudogene TRBV3-2), the J call TRBJ2-1, with 11 bases matching TRBD1. The CDR3 sequence is 13 residues long. J was trimmed by 8 bases and V by 8 bases; bases with no gene match: 5. In germline, CDR1 is LGHDT, CDR2 YNNKEL (reference sequence). DNA of the CDR3: TGTGCCAGCGGGACAGGGGGTGTCTATGAGCAGTTCTTC. Translating it yields CASGTGGVYEQFF.

The rearrangement joins TRBV14 to TRBJ2-7, with a tentative D call TRBD2 (5 bases). The CDR3 totals 15 residues. Trimming removed 0 bases from V and 7 bases from J, with 16 bases in between. CDR1 and CDR2 from the germline V gene are SGHDN and FVKESK. For the CDR3, the DNA is TGTGCCAGCAGCCAAGAATGGACCTCAACGGGGGAGCAGTACTTC. Amino acid sequence: CASSQEWTSTGEQYF. Full variable domain (remainder filled in from reference TRBV14 and TRBJ2-7): EAGVTQFPSHSVIEKGQTVTLRCDPISGHDNLYWYRRVMGKEIKFLLHFVKESKQDESGMPNNRFLAERTGGTYSTLKVQPAELEDSGVYFCASSQEWTSTGEQYFGPGTRLTVT.

V gene TRBV5-1 combines with J gene TRBJ2-7; unclear D gene. This CDR3 is built from 15 residues. The V end lost 0 bases, the J end lost 0 bases, and 10 bases lay between the germline ends. The germline gives CDR1 SGHRS, CDR2 YFSETQ. The CDR3 here is CASSLGQVSSYEQYF. The CDR3 DNA is TGCGCCAGCAGCTTGGGGCAGGTCAGCTCCTACGAGCAGTACTTC.

The gene calls are TRBV19 and TRBJ2-7; 9 bases fit TRBD1. CDR3 length equals 16 residues. Germline loops: CDR1 LNHDA, CDR2 SQIVND (reference sequence). The ends lost 6 bases at V and 0 bases at J; junction bases unmatched: 9. The CDR3 loop is CASSNSPTGGSYEQYF. DNA for the CDR3: TGTGCCAGTAGCAATTCCCCGACAGGGGGCTCCTACGAGCAGTACTTC. Based on the CDR3 plus reference TRBV19 and TRBJ2-7, the full variable domain is DGGITQSPKYLFRKEGQNVTLSCEQNLNHDAMYWYRQDPGQGLRLIYYSQIVNDFQKGDIAEGYSVSREKKESFPLTVTSAQKNPTAFYLCASSNSPTGGSYEQYFGPGTRLTVT.

This chain uses TRBV30 with TRBJ1-1; 7 bases align to TRBD1. J gave up 7 bases and V 0 bases, and 2 bases lay outside the gene matches. The CDR3 contains 12 residues. Germline V gene data show CDR1 as GTSNPN and CDR2 as SVGIG (reference sequence). This CDR3 is CAWSVQGVEAFF. The DNA of the CDR3 is TGTGCCTGGAGTGTTCAGGGGGTTGAAGCTTTCTTT.

The chain combines TRBV29-1 with TRBJ1-2; TRBD1 agrees at 7 bases. Losses at the gene ends were 6 bases for V and 5 bases for J; bases not matched to a gene: 6. Germline values: CDR1 SQVTM, CDR2 ANQGSEA. CDR3 length equals 12 residues. As DNA, the CDR3 is TGCAGCGTACGGGACAGCCGATATGGCTACACCTTC. Translated: CSVRDSRYGYTF.

The rearrangement joins TRBV6-2 or TRBV6-3 to TRBJ2-6; TRBD2 might be the D (5 bases). Germline values: CDR1 MNHEY, CDR2 SVGEGT. This CDR3 is built from 14 residues. V lost 2 bases and J lost 4, with 6 bases in between. CDR3 DNA sequence: TGTGCCAGCAGTTACGGCGGGGGGGCCAACGTCCTGACTTTC. The encoded protein is CASSYGGGANVLTF.

This clone was detected only a few times. J is TRBJ1-2 and V is TRBV28; 7 positions agree with TRBD1. The V and J ends lost 3 bases and 3 bases, in that order; junction bases with no gene match: 1. Germline CDR1 and CDR2: MDHEN and SYDVKM. The CDR3 sequence is 13 residues long. CDR3 coding DNA: TGTGCCAGCAGTTTCAGGGGGTACTATGGCTACACCTTC. Protein: CASSFRGYYGYTF.